Below are 18 T cell receptor beta chains sequenced from a single sample in a study of blood T cell repertoires in COVID-19. The data were produced by immunoSEQ multiplex PCR, yet TCRdb's version contains in-frame clones alone and is incomplete. The table has about 270,000 clones, 70% to 90% seen once; the top ten hold approximately 4%. Sequencing was carried out using PBMCs or T cells enriched from blood (not recorded which). The receptors were gathered from a young woman with acute COVID-19.

The CDR3 sequence: CATSRASLQGVKQPQHF. For the CDR3, the DNA is TGTGCCACCAGCAGAGCTTCCCTACAGGGGGTAAAACAGCCCCAGCATTTT. The chain combines TRBV15 with TRBJ1-5; TRBD1 matches at 8 bases. CDR3 length: 17 residues. CDR1 is LNHNV and CDR2 is YYDKDF in the germline V gene (reference sequence). The trim removed 1 base at V and 7 bases at J, leaving 12 bases unmatched.

This chain connects TRBV12-3 or TRBV12-4 to TRBJ2-7; TRBD2 might be the D (6 bases). The CDR3 has 12 amino acids. CDR3 nucleotides: TGTGTTTCGGGAGATAGCGCGTACGAGCAGTACTTC. Protein: CVSGDSAYEQYF.

This rearrangement joins TRBV18 to TRBJ2-2; the match to TRBD2 covers 9 bases. The J segment lost 3 bases and the V segment lost 1 base, leaving 0 bases of the junction unmatched. The CDR3 runs to 15 residues. Germline CDR1 and CDR2: KGHSH and LQKENI. CDR3 nucleotide sequence: TGTGCCAGCTCACCACTAGCGGGAGACACCGGGGAGCTGTTTTTT. It yields the protein CASSPLAGDTGELFF.

The V gene is TRBV27, the J gene TRBJ1-6; TRBD1 might be the D (5 bases). Germline V lookup: CDR1 MNHEY, CDR2 SMNVEV (reference sequence). With 4 bases removed from V and 3 bases from J, the gap between germline ends came to 16 bases. The CDR3 is made up of 17 amino acids. The CDR3 nucleotides read TGTGCCAGCAGTTCTGTCGGCCCCAGGGTCTATAATTCACCCCTCCACTTT. It encodes CASSSVGPRVYNSPLHF.

The chain is built from TRBV3-1 (or the pseudogene TRBV3-2) and TRBJ1-5; D perhaps matches TRBD1 (5 bases). Germline V gene lookup returns CDR1 LGHDT and CDR2 YNNKEL (reference sequence). The V and J ends lost 0 bases and 4 bases respectively, with 10 bases between them. This CDR3 has 15 amino acids. CDR3 sequence reads: CASSQDAGGNQPQHF. The CDR3, as DNA: TGTGCCAGCAGCCAAGACGCGGGGGGAAATCAGCCCCAGCATTTT.

The V call is TRBV28, the J call TRBJ1-2; 8 bases match TRBD1. With 11 bases clipped from V and 10 bases from J, the junction kept 9 bases outside the gene matches. This CDR3 spans 11 amino acids. CDR1 MDHEN and CDR2 SYDVKM come from the germline V gene. The CDR3 coding sequence is TGTGCCGACAGGGGAGCCCCCCTCTACACCTTC. Protein product: CADRGAPLYTF.

The chain has TRBV21-1 and TRBJ2-1; no check of the table's D call, TRBD1, against the DNA was made. TRBV21-1 is given as a pseudogene. The CDR3 extends over 18 amino acids. The CDR3 sequence: CARAKGPTGDLSYNEQFF. CDR3 nucleotides: TGTGCCAGGGCCAAAGGGCCGACAGGGGACCTCTCCTACAATGAGCAGTTCTTC.

The chain couples TRBV15 to TRBJ2-1; D is perhaps TRBD1 (6 bases). The CDR3 is 15 amino acids. Germline CDR1 is LNHNV and CDR2 is YYDKDF (reference sequence). Trimming removed 4 bases at V and 1 base at J, with 11 bases between. CDR3 in amino acids: CATSTSGESYNEQFF. CDR3 coding DNA: TGTGCCACCAGCACTTCAGGGGAGTCCTACAATGAGCAGTTCTTC.

The chain carries TRBV5-5 and TRBJ1-1, with a tentative D call TRBD1 (5 bases). Germline CDR1 is SGHKS and CDR2 is YYEKEE (reference sequence). The CDR3 consists of 12 residues. V was trimmed by 2 bases and J by 6 bases, leaving 8 bases between them. The CDR3 spells CASSFWGAEAFF. CDR3 sequence (DNA): TGTGCCAGCAGCTTTTGGGGGGCTGAAGCTTTCTTT.

In this sample, this clone turned up a few times. The chain recombines TRBV19 with TRBJ1-1; tentatively, D is TRBD1 (6 bases). This CDR3 has 14 amino acids. The V and J ends lost 4 bases and 2 bases respectively, with 11 bases between them. CDR1 LNHDA and CDR2 SQIVND come from the germline V gene (reference sequence). The CDR3 nucleotides read TGTGCCAGTAGTAGGACAGCATATAACACTGAAGCTTTCTTT. Translating gives CASSRTAYNTEAFF.

This clone has only one observation. The gene calls are TRBV2 and TRBJ2-7; 7 bases are shared with TRBD1. The J segment lost 4 bases and the V segment lost 9 bases, leaving 6 bases of the junction unmatched. From germline, CDR1 is SNHLY and CDR2 FYNNEI. The length of the CDR3 is 12 residues. CDR3 region: CARGDSEYEQYF. DNA of the CDR3: TGTGCCAGGGGGGACAGCGAGTACGAGCAGTACTTC.

The rearrangement joins TRBV20-1 to TRBJ2-3, with 7 bases aligning to TRBD1. In germline, CDR1 is DFQATT, CDR2 SNEGSKA (reference sequence). V dropped 3 bases and J dropped 2; count of bases not matched to a gene: 5. CDR3 length equals 14 residues. The CDR3 protein is CSASKGQDTDTQYF. The CDR3 nucleotides read TGCAGTGCTAGTAAAGGACAGGACACAGATACGCAGTATTTT.

This clone is a singleton in its sample. Within the sample, other DNA sequences also encode this same CDR3. This chain links TRBV28 with TRBJ2-1; D is unresolved. The germline V gene has CDR1 MDHEN and CDR2 SYDVKM. V was shortened by 5 bases and J by 4 bases, with 3 bases between the two germline ends. The CDR3 length is 11 residues. The CDR3 region has the DNA TGTGCCAGCAGTCAATACAATGAGCAGTTCTTC. Its translation is CASSQYNEQFF.

The chain carries TRBV12-2 and TRBJ2-1; TRBD2, the table's D call, was not compared with the DNA. TRBV12-2 is marked as a pseudogene. The CDR3 length is 17 residues. The DNA of the CDR3 is TGTGCAAGTCGCTTAGGAGGGAATCGTAGCTCCTACAATGAGCAGTTCTTC. Residues: CASRLGGNRSSYNEQFF.

This sequence joins TRBV19 and TRBJ2-1; the match to TRBD2 covers 7 bases. The V segment lost 3 bases and the J segment 5 bases; nucleotides outside the gene matches: 7. Per germline, CDR1 LNHDA and CDR2 SQIVND (reference sequence). This CDR3 spans 15 amino acids. The CDR3 is CASSISAGAHNEQFF. The CDR3, as DNA: TGTGCCAGTAGTATCTCGGCGGGAGCCCACAATGAGCAGTTCTTC.

V is TRBV4-1 and J is TRBJ2-1; D unclear. V was cut by 1 base and J by 0 bases, with 7 bases left in between. The CDR3 is made up of 15 amino acids. CDR1 is MGHRA, CDR2 YSYEKL, per germline. CDR3 residues: CASSQGFSSYNEQFF. The CDR3 DNA reads TGCGCCAGCAGCCAAGGATTCAGCTCCTACAATGAGCAGTTCTTC.

The rearrangement links TRBV7-9 to TRBJ2-2; the match to TRBD1 covers 7 bases. The CDR3 has 16 amino acids. The J segment lost 4 bases and the V segment lost 5 bases, leaving 10 bases of the junction unmatched. Germline V lookup: CDR1 SEHNR, CDR2 FQNEAQ (reference sequence). The CDR3 coding sequence is TGTGCCAGCAGCGCAAAGACAGGGTGGGGCACCGGGGAGCTGTTTTTT. Its protein is CASSAKTGWGTGELFF.

This chain joins TRBV28 and TRBJ2-3; maybe TRBD2 (5 bases). The CDR3 contains 13 residues. Per the germline V gene, CDR1 is MDHEN and CDR2 is SYDVKM. V was pared by 6 bases and J by 4 bases, with 11 bases between. CDR3 DNA: TGTGCCAGCAGAAGCGGTATGGCAGATACGCAGTATTTT. Translation gives CASRSGMADTQYF.